The T cell receptor beta chain described here comes from a study of blood T cell repertoires in COVID-19. Study summary: Donors in the United States, Italy and Spain gave samples during acute or convalescent COVID-19.

Sequencing used immunoSEQ multiplex PCR; TCRdb keeps in-frame clones, though not all of them. The sample carries fewer than 350,000 clones, about 91% recorded once. This CDR3 region has 14 residues. Trimming left V 2 bases short and J 4 bases short, with 12 bases between. Germline V lookup: CDR1 MNHEY, CDR2 SVGEGT. Sequencing used peripheral blood. This chain connects TRBV6-2 or TRBV6-3 to TRBJ2-7; the D gene is possibly TRBD1 (6 bases). The source of this sequence is a man under 40 with COVID-19, enrolled during active disease. CDR3 sequence: CASSYGGHLYEQYF. Here the CDR3 DNA reads TGTGCCAGCAGTTACGGGGGACACTTATACGAGCAGTACTTC.